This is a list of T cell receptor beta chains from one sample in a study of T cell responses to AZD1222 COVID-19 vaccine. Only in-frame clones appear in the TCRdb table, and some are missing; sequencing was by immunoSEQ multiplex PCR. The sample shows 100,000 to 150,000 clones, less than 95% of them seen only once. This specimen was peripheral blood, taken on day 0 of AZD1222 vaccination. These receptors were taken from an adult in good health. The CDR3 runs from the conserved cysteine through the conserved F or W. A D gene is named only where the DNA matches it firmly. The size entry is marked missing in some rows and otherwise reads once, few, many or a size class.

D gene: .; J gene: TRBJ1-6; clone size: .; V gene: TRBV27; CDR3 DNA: TGTGCCAGCACCCACACAGGGTTAGGGCGTAATTCACCCCTCCACTTT; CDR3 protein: CASTHTGLGRNSPLHF
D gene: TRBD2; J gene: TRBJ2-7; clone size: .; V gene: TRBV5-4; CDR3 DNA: TGTGCCAGCAGCCTGGGACTAGCGGGAGGCGAGCAGTACTTC; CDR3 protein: CASSLGLAGGEQYF
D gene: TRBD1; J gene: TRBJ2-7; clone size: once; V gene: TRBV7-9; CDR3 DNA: TGTGCCAGCAGCCAGGGACAGGGGGGGTACGAGCAGTACTTC; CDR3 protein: CASSQGQGGYEQYF
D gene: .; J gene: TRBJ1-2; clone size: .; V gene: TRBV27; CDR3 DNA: TGTGCCAGCGGGACGGGGTTAAACTATGGCTACACCTTC; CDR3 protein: CASGTGLNYGYTF
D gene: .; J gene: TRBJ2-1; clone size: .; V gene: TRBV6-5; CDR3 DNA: TGTGCCAGCAGCCGAACCGGGACGATAAGTAATGAGCAGTTCTTC; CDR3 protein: CASSRTGTISNEQFF
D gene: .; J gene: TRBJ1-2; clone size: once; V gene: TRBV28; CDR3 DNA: TGTGCCAGCAGTTTGACCCCAGGGGTGAACTATGGCTACACCTTC; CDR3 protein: CASSLTPGVNYGYTF
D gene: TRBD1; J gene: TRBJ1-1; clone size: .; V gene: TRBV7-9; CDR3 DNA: TGTGCCAGCAGCCGGTGGGACAGAGACACTGAAGCTTTCTTT; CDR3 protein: CASSRWDRDTEAFF
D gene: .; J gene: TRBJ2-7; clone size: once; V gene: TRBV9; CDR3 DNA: TGTGCCAGCAGTCCAGACGGATGGTACGAGCAGTACTTC; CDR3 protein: CASSPDGWYEQYF
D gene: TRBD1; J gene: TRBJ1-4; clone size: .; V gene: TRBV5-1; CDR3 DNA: TGCGCCAGCAGGGAAGGGGACAGGGCGGAACTGTTTTTT; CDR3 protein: CASREGDRAELFF
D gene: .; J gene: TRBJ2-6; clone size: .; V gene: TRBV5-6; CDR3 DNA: TGTGCCAGCAGTTACGAAATTTCCTCTGGGGCCAACGTCCTGACTTTC; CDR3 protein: CASSYEISSGANVLTF